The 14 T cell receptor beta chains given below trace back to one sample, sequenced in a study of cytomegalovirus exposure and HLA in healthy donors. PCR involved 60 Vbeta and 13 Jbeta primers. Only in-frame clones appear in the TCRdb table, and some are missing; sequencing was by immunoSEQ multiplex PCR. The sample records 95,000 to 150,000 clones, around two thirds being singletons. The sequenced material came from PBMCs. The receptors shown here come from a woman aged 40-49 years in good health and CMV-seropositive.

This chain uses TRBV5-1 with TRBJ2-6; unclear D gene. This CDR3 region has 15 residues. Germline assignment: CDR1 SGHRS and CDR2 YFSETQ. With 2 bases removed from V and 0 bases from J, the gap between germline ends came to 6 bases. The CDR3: CASSLTVSGANVLTF. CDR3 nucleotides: TGCGCCAGCAGCTTAACAGTCTCTGGGGCCAACGTCCTGACTTTC. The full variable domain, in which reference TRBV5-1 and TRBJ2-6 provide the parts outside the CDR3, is KAGVTQTPRYLIKTRGQQVTLSCSPISGHRSVSWYQQTPGQGLQFLFEYFSETQRNKGNFPGRFSGRQFSNSRSEMNVSTLELGDSALYLCASSLTVSGANVLTFGAGSRLTVL.

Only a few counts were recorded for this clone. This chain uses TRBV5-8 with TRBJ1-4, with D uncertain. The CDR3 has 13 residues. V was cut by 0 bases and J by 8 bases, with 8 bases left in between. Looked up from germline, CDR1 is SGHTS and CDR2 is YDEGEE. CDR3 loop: CASSLGMREKLFF. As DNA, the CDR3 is TGTGCCAGCAGCTTGGGGATGAGGGAAAAACTGTTTTTT.

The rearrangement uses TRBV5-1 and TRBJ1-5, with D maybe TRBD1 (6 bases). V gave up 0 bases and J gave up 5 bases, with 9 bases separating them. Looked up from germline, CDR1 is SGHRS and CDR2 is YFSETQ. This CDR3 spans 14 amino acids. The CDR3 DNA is TGCGCCAGCAGCTTGGATGGGGGCTATCAGCCCCAGCATTTT. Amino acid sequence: CASSLDGGYQPQHF.

In DNA form, the CDR3 reads TGTGCCAGTGACCCAGGGGTAACTAATGAAAAACTGTTTTTT. It encodes CASDPGVTNEKLFF. The gene calls are TRBV6-1 and TRBJ1-4; possible D gene TRBD1, 6 bases. The V end was cut by 9 bases, the J end by 1 base, with 12 bases between. There are 14 residues in the CDR3. Looked up from germline, CDR1 is MNHNS and CDR2 is SASEGT.

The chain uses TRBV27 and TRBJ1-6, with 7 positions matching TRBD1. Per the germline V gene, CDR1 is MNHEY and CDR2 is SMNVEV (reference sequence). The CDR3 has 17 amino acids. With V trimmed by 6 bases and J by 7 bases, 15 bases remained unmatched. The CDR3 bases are TGTGCCAGCAGGAGCGTGGGACAGCTAAACTTAAATTCACCCCTCCACTTT. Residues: CASRSVGQLNLNSPLHF.

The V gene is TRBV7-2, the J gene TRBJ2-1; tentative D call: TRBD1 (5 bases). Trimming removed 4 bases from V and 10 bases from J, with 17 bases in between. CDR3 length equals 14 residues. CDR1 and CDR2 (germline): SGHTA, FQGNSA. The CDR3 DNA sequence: TGTGCCAGCAGCTCAGGGTGGCGTTTTGGGGAGCAGTTCTTC. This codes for CASSSGWRFGEQFF.

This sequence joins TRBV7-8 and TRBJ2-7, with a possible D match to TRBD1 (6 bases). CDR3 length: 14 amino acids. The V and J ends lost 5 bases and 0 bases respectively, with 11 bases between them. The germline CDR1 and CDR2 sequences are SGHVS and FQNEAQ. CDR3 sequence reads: CASSQRDTSYEQYF. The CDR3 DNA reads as TGTGCCAGCAGCCAAAGGGACACCTCCTACGAGCAGTACTTC.

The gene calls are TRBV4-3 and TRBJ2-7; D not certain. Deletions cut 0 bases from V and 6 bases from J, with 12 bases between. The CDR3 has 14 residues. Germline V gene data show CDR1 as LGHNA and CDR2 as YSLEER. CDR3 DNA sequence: TGCGCCAGCAGCCAAGAGGTCTCCTACTCCGAGCAGTACTTC. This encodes CASSQEVSYSEQYF.

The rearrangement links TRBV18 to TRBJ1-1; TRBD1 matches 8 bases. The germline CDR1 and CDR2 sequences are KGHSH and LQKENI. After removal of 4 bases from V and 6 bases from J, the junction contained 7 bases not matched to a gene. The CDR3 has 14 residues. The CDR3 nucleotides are TGTGCCAGCTCACGAGACAGGGGAGAGGCTGAAGCTTTCTTT. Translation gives CASSRDRGEAEAFF. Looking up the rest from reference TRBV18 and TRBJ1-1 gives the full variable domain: NAGVMQNPRHLVRRRGQEARLRCSPMKGHSHVYWYRQLPEEGLKFMVYLQKENIIDESGMPKERFSAEFPKEGPSILRIQQVVRGDSAAYFCASSRDRGEAEAFFGQGTRLTVV.

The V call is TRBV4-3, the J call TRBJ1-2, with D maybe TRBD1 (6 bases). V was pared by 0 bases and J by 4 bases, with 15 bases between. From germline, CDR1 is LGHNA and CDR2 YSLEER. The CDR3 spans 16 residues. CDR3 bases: TGCGCCAGCAGCCAAGATTTGGGGGCCTACCCCTATGGCTACACCTTC. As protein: CASSQDLGAYPYGYTF.

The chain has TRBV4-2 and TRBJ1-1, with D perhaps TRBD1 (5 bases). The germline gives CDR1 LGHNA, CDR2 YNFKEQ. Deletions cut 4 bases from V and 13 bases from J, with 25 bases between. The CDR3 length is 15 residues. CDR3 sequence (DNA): TGTGCCAGCAGCCCCCACCATAGCGGGGGAAGTGGAGGTTTCTTT. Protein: CASSPHHSGGSGGFF.

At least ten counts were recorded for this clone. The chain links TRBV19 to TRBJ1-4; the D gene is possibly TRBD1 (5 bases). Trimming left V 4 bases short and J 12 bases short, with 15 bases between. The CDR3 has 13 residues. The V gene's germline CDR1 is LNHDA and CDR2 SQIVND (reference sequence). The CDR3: CASSRSGRPELFF. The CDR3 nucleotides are TGTGCCAGTAGTAGATCAGGGCGGCCCGAACTGTTTTTT.

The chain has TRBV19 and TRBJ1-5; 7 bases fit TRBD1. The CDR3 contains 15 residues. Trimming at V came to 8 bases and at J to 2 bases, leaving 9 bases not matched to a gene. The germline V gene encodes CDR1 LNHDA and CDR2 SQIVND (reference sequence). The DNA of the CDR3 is TGTGCCAGTGACTTGACAGGGTGGGGCAATCAGCCCCAGCATTTT. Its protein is CASDLTGWGNQPQHF.

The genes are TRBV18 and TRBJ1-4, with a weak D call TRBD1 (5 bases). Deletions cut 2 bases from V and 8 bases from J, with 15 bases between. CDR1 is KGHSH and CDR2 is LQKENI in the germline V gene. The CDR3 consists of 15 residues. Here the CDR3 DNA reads TGTGCCAGCTCACCATCGGCAGGGCTGGGAGAAAAACTGTTTTTT. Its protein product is CASSPSAGLGEKLFF.